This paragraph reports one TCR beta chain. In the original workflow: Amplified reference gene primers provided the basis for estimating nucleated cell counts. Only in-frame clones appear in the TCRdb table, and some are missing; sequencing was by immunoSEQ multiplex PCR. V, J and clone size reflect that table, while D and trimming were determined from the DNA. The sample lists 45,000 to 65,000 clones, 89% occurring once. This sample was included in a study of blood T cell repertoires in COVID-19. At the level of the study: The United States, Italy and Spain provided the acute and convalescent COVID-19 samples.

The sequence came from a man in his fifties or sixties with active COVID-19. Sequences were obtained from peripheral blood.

CDR3 amino acids: CARQVPYEQYF. CDR3 sequence (DNA): TGTGCCAGACAGGTCCCTTACGAGCAGTACTTC. This sequence joins TRBV28 and TRBJ2-7, with D possibly matching TRBD1 (5 bases). CDR3 length equals 11 residues. The V end lost 9 bases, the J end lost 4 bases, and 10 bases lay between the germline ends. CDR1 is MDHEN and CDR2 is SYDVKM in the germline V gene.